This T cell receptor beta chain was identified during a study of identical twins. General study points: For cord blood, abundant beta clonotypes had fewer insertions, unlike memory repertoires, which showed none. Shared out-of-frame alpha sequences (those common to twins) showed excess low generation probability. Among monozygotic twins, out-of-frame TCR alpha sharing exceeded what models predicted. Findings came from cross-sectional statistics, without long-term follow-up of donors.

V was clipped by 5 bases and J by 6 bases, with 19 bases between them. The CDR3 runs to 16 residues. Germline V gives CDR1 SNHLY, CDR2 FYNNEI. Worth noting for this clonotype: The target antigen is unknown.

One entry per CDR3 protein, called by TCRdb with MiXCR from the 5' RACE reads. The sample carries 510,000 or so distinct CDR3 sequences, 13% to 15% recorded once. These data also featured in a second study, about yellow fever vaccine responses in identical twins.

The source is a woman aged 18-29 years in good health. The genes are TRBV2 and TRBJ2-2; weak D call: TRBD2 (7 bases). The specimen was CD4+ T cells sorted from blood. CDR3 amino acids: CASSKRGGETAGELFF. CDR3 nucleotides: TGTGCCAGCAGTAAAAGGGGGGGCGAAACGGCCGGGGAGCTGTTTTTT. Looking up the rest from reference TRBV2 and TRBJ2-2 gives the full variable domain: EPEVTQTPSHQVTQMGQEVILRCVPISNHLYFYWYRQILGQKVEFLVSFYNNEISEKSEIFDDQFSVERPDGSNFTLKIRSTKLEDSAMYFCASSKRGGETAGELFFGEGSRLTVL.